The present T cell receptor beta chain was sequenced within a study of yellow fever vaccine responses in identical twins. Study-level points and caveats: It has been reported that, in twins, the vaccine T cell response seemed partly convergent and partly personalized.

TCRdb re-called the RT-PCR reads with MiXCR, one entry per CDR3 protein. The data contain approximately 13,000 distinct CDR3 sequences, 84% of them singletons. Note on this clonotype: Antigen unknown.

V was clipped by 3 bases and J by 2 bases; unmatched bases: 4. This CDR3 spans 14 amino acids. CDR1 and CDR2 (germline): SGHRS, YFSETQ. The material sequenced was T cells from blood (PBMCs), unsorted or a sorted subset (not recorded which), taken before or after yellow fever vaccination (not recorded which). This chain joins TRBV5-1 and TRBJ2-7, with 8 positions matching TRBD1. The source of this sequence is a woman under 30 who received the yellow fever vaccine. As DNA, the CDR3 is TGCGCCAGCAGCTACGGACAGGGTCCCTACGAGCAGTACTTC. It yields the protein CASSYGQGPYEQYF. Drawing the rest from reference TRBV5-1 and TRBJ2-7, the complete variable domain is KAGVTQTPRYLIKTRGQQVTLSCSPISGHRSVSWYQQTPGQGLQFLFEYFSETQRNKGNFPGRFSGRQFSNSRSEMNVSTLELGDSALYLCASSYGQGPYEQYFGPGTRLTVT.